The count of the clone carrying this T cell receptor beta chain is one. The protocol was immunoSEQ multiplex PCR, while the TCRdb copy is restricted to in-frame clones and leaves out a portion. The repertoire consists of about 1.1 million clones, with 70% to 80% occurring once and the leading ten covering almost 0.9%. The entry originates in a study of shared clonotypes between healthy human individuals. The CDR3 has 14 residues. Germline V gene sequence: CDR1 LNHDA, CDR2 SQIVND (reference sequence). V was shortened by 3 bases and J by 9 bases, with 17 bases between the two germline ends. The sequenced sample was memory CD4+ T cells from PBMCs. Described subset: CD45RA-negative fraction. This sequence joins TRBV19 and TRBJ1-2; tentative D call: TRBD1 (5 bases). This sequence originates from a man aged 18 to 30 in good health. Some clones in this sample may be carry-over from other donors' samples. The CDR3 region has the DNA TGTGCCAGTAGTATCTCGACAGATCAGCTCCGCTACACCTTC. Its protein is CASSISTDQLRYTF.